The 9 T cell receptor beta chains below were found in one sample sequenced in a study of molecular identifiers for immune sequencing clone quantification. TCRdb ran MiXCR on the PCR reads and lists one entry per CDR3 protein. Counted here are about 54,000 distinct CDR3 sequences, roughly 24% occurring once; the ten biggest clones make up under 2%. The sample was naive CD8+ T cells from blood, with Jurkat cell RNA spiked in. Subset reported: FACS-sorted CD8+CD4-CCR7+CD45RA+ naive T cells. The receptors were sampled from a human donor in good health. Some libraries in this study had Jurkat cell RNA spiked in.

This clonotype has a count of ten or more. The chain combines TRBV6-5 with TRBJ2-1, with D perhaps assigned TRBD1 or TRBD2 (5 bases each). Trimming removed 0 bases at V and 8 bases at J, with 8 bases between. In germline, CDR1 is MNHEY, CDR2 SVGAGI. The CDR3 is made up of 13 amino acids. The CDR3 nucleotides are TGTGCCAGCAGTTACTCCAGAGGGGATGAGCAGTTCTTC. Translation: CASSYSRGDEQFF.

Concerning this clonotype itself: A read error may produce the germline difference seen at one junction end. CDR3 region: CASSPPESEPQYF. As DNA, the CDR3 is TGTGCCAGCAGCCCCCCCGAATCAGAGCCCCAGTACTTC. The chain has TRBV7-9 and TRBJ2-5; D not certain. This CDR3 has 13 amino acids. In germline, CDR1 is SEHNR, CDR2 FQNEAQ (reference sequence).

This clonotype was observed many times. The chain carries TRBV30 and TRBJ2-5; 7 bases map to TRBD1. Germline values: CDR1 GTSNPN, CDR2 SVGIG (reference sequence). This CDR3 spans 14 amino acids. V lost 0 bases to trimming and J lost 2 bases; unmatched junction nucleotides: 3. CDR3 region: CAWSVAGGQETQYF. The CDR3 coding sequence is TGTGCCTGGAGTGTGGCAGGGGGACAAGAGACCCAGTACTTC. Drawing the rest from reference TRBV30 and TRBJ2-5, the complete variable domain is SQTIHQWPATLVQPVGSPLSLECTVEGTSNPNLYWYRQAAGRGLQLLFYSVGIGQISSEVPQNLSASRPQDRQFILSSKKLLLSDSGFYLCAWSVAGGQETQYFGPGTRLLVL.

This clonotype was seen ten or more times. V is TRBV7-9 and J is TRBJ1-2; weak D call: TRBD1 (5 bases). Germline V CDR1 and CDR2: SEHNR, FQNEAQ (reference sequence). The CDR3 consists of 14 residues. The V gene lost 5 bases and the J gene lost 8 bases, with 18 bases spanning the gap. In DNA, the CDR3 is TGTGCCAGCAGCCGGGAGGACATGTCGGACGGCTACACCTTC. It specifies CASSREDMSDGYTF.

This clonotype was seen ten or more times. V usage is TRBV12-3 or TRBV12-4 and J usage is TRBJ1-1; TRBD1 matches 8 bases. Trimming took 5 bases from V and 0 from J; bases not matched to a gene: 5. The CDR3 is 15 residues long. The CDR3 loop reads CASSPGGYVNTEAFF. In DNA, the CDR3 is TGTGCCAGCAGTCCAGGGGGCTACGTGAACACTGAAGCTTTCTTT.

This clonotype was observed at least ten times. This sequence joins TRBV12-3 or TRBV12-4 and TRBJ2-3, with unresolved D. The CDR3 totals 14 residues. V lost 5 bases and J lost 5, with 14 bases in between. Here the CDR3 reads CASSHSRFRDTQYF. The CDR3 DNA sequence: TGTGCCAGCAGTCACAGCCGTTTTAGAGATACGCAGTATTTT.

Notes on this clonotype: A much larger clone lies one base from this, so it may be a read error. J is TRBJ2-3 and V is TRBV28; 7 bases map to TRBD1. Germline values: CDR1 MDHEN, CDR2 SYDVKM. CDR3 length: 15 amino acids. DNA for the CDR3: TGTGCCAGCACCCCCCGGACAGGAATCACAGGTACGCAGTATTTT. It translates to CASTPRTGITGTQYF.

The table lists this clonotype with a few counts. Being one base from a much bigger clone, this may be a read error. V usage is TRBV5-3 and J usage is TRBJ2-4, with D perhaps matching TRBD2 (5 bases). TRBV5-3 is noted as an ORF with a role that remains uncertain. This CDR3 is 15 amino acids long. CDR3 DNA sequence: TGTGCCAGCAGCTTGGGTTACGGAGGCAAACACATTCAGTACTTC. It codes for CASSLGYGGKHIQYF.

This sequence joins TRBV9 and TRBJ1-1; D remains unclear. Germline V lookup: CDR1 SGDLS, CDR2 YYNGEE. There are 13 residues in the CDR3. Trimming removed 0 bases from V and 3 bases from J, with 6 bases in between. Written as DNA, the CDR3 is TGTGCCAGCAGCGTAGAGGGCCACACTGAAGCTTTCTTT. It specifies CASSVEGHTEAFF.